This is a list of T cell receptor beta chains from one sample in a study of early T cells in non-severe SARS-CoV-2 infection. TCRdb analysed the 5' RACE reads with MiXCR anew, one entry per CDR3 protein. The data hold tens of thousands of distinct CDR3 sequences, with approximately 4% observed a single time. Sequencing was done on a sample of whole blood. The receptor source for this set is an adult who was a healthcare worker with PCR-confirmed SARS-CoV-2 infection or an uninfected control (not recorded which). Each CDR3 is given with its conserved first and last residue. The D gene is left open where the match is weak. Clone size appears in some rows only: once, few, many, or a class for an expanded clone.

>TRBJ2-5|many|TRBV20-1|TRBD1
CSGLGQGPETQYF
TGCAGTGGGCTCGGACAGGGGCCAGAGACCCAGTACTTC
>TRBJ2-7|NA|TRBV20-1|NA
CSARVVYEQYF
TGCAGTGCTAGAGTGGTGTACGAGCAGTACTTC
>TRBJ2-2|NA|TRBV7-6|NA
CASSPGVEGQDGELFF
TGTGCCAGCAGCCCAGGGGTGGAGGGCCAAGACGGGGAGCTGTTTTTT
>TRBJ2-1|many|TRBV7-3|TRBD2
CASSLQRGGLNEQFF
TGTGCCAGCAGCCTTCAGCGGGGGGGCCTCAATGAGCAGTTCTTC
>TRBJ2-1|many|TRBV9|TRBD2
CASSVVPPSGYNEQFF
TGTGCCAGCAGCGTAGTTCCGCCTAGCGGATATAATGAGCAGTTCTTC
>TRBJ2-7|many|TRBV19|TRBD1
CASSIRQGVVYEQYF
TGTGCCAGTAGCATCCGACAGGGGGTTGTCTACGAGCAGTACTTC
>TRBJ2-1|many|TRBV9|NA
CASSVGAGSSYNEQFF
TGTGCCAGCAGCGTAGGGGCGGGAAGCTCCTACAATGAGCAGTTCTTC
>TRBJ1-1|few|TRBV29-1|NA
CSARANPNTEAFF
TGCAGCGCTAGGGCAAACCCAAACACTGAAGCTTTCTTT
>TRBJ1-2|NA|TRBV7-6|NA
CASSLAAGRNYGYTF
TGTGCCAGCAGCTTAGCGGCAGGTCGCAACTATGGCTACACCTTC
>TRBJ1-2|NA|TRBV6-2/TRBV6-3|NA
CASSYLRRQDYYGYTF
TGTGCCAGCAGTTACCTTCGACGGCAGGACTACTATGGCTACACCTTC
>TRBJ2-5|many|TRBV27|TRBD2
CASSYLLAGGPETQYF
TGTGCCAGCAGTTACCTACTAGCGGGGGGGCCCGAGACCCAGTACTTC
>TRBJ2-5|few|TRBV7-2|NA
CASSFPLGAGKETQYF
TGTGCCAGCAGCTTCCCCCTTGGGGCGGGGAAAGAGACCCAGTACTTC
>TRBJ1-2|many|TRBV7-9|TRBD1
CASSWDSPGYTF
TGTGCCAGCAGCTGGGACAGCCCTGGCTACACCTTC
>TRBJ2-7|many|TRBV6-2/TRBV6-3|TRBD1
CASRDWTGTPYEQYF
TGTGCCAGCCGCGACTGGACAGGGACCCCCTACGAGCAGTACTTC
>TRBJ2-3|many|TRBV28|TRBD2
CASSPRLAGVADTQYF
TGTGCCAGCAGTCCGAGACTAGCGGGAGTCGCCGATACGCAGTATTTT